This T cell receptor beta chain was captured in a study of cytomegalovirus exposure and HLA in healthy donors. The PCR used 60 Vbeta and 13 Jbeta primers. Per the original methods: There were about 80 million unique TCR beta chains by a later count, and approximately 11 million of them were shared. Sequencing used immunoSEQ multiplex PCR; TCRdb keeps in-frame clones, though not all of them. V and J calls and clone size follow that table, whereas D and trimming were derived from the DNA. The data contain 100,000 or so clones, 78% of them singletons. This CDR3 is built from 15 residues. Germline CDR1 SNHLY, CDR2 FYNNEI. J was trimmed by 10 bases and V by 7 bases; bases with no gene match: 12.

The gene calls are TRBV2 and TRBJ2-1, with TRBD2 identical over 11 bases. This TCR was sampled from a man younger than 45 in good health and CMV-seronegative. Specimen: PBMCs. The DNA of the CDR3 is TGTGCCAGCACGTATTTTAGCGGGAGGGCGGAAGAGCAGTTCTTC. This gives the protein CASTYFSGRAEEQFF.